A single sample is the source of the 10 T cell receptor beta chains below, sequenced in a study of T cell responses to AZD1222 COVID-19 vaccine. TCRdb's table, derived via immunoSEQ multiplex PCR, lists solely in-frame clones and lacks some. The repertoire holds about 110,000 clones, with 70% to 90% as singletons. The specimen was peripheral blood, collected on day 0 of AZD1222 vaccination. The receptors here all came from an adult in good health.

This clone came up a few times. The chain recombines TRBV25-1 with TRBJ1-1, with D perhaps matching TRBD1 (5 bases). Germline CDR1 reads MGHDK; CDR2 reads SYGVNS. The CDR3 loop spans 16 amino acids. The V end was cut by 10 bases, the J end by 4 bases, with 25 bases between. CDR3 DNA sequence: TGTGCCACCGTTAGTCGGGGGGGAAGTGCAGGCACTGAAGCTTTCTTT. Residues: CATVSRGGSAGTEAFF.

This chain links TRBV7-3 with TRBJ1-1; D unclear. Deletions cut 1 base from V and 6 bases from J, with 9 bases between. Looked up from germline, CDR1 is SGHTA and CDR2 is FQGTGA. The CDR3 loop spans 13 amino acids. The CDR3 loop reads CASSLSGSAEAFF. The CDR3 nucleotides read TGTGCCAGCAGCTTAAGTGGGAGCGCTGAAGCTTTCTTT.

This sequence joins TRBV5-4 and TRBJ2-1; 8 positions match TRBD2. V gave up 4 bases and J gave up 8 bases; unmatched junction bases: 14. This CDR3 has 16 amino acids. CDR1 is SGHNT, CDR2 YYREEE, per germline (reference sequence). The CDR3 protein is CASSVGSSGPGDEQFF. The CDR3 coding sequence is TGTGCCAGCAGCGTGGGGTCTAGCGGGCCTGGGGATGAGCAGTTCTTC.

The rearrangement links TRBV5-4 to TRBJ2-3; 8 nucleotides agree with TRBD2. CDR3 length equals 16 residues. V dropped 4 bases and J dropped 7; count of bases not matched to a gene: 14. The germline V gene encodes CDR1 SGHNT and CDR2 YYREEE (reference sequence). The CDR3 sequence is CASSPQSGLGAHTQYF. The DNA for the CDR3 is TGTGCCAGCAGCCCCCAGTCGGGACTAGGAGCCCATACGCAGTATTTT.

The gene calls are TRBV6-1 and TRBJ1-6, with 7 bases lining up with TRBD1. V gave up 2 bases and J gave up 6 bases; unmatched junction bases: 4. The V gene's germline CDR1 is MNHNS and CDR2 SASEGT. This CDR3 is 15 amino acids long. The CDR3 region has the DNA TGTGCCAGCAGTGAAAGAACAGGGGTTAATTCACCCCTCCACTTT. Encoded protein: CASSERTGVNSPLHF.

Only one count was recorded for this clone. The genes are TRBV7-8 and TRBJ2-1; 8 nucleotides match TRBD2. This CDR3 is 16 amino acids long. The J segment lost 7 bases and the V segment lost 2 bases, leaving 10 bases of the junction unmatched. The germline V gene has CDR1 SGHVS and CDR2 FQNEAQ. Here the CDR3 reads CASSLPPPREVNEQFF. For the CDR3, the DNA is TGTGCCAGCAGCTTACCCCCCCCGCGGGAGGTTAATGAGCAGTTCTTC.

The chain couples TRBV6-5 to TRBJ2-3; D gene ambiguous. Trimming stripped 4 bases from V and 7 bases from J, with 15 bases between. CDR1 is MNHEY, CDR2 SVGAGI, per germline. This CDR3 is 14 amino acids long. CDR3 DNA: TGTGCCAGCAGTTCGACTGGACGAGGAAATACGCAGTATTTT. This gives the protein CASSSTGRGNTQYF.

This chain connects TRBV19 to TRBJ1-3; perhaps TRBD1 as D (6 bases). The CDR3 spans 15 residues. Trimming cost V 7 bases and J 0 bases, with 13 bases left between them. Germline CDR1 reads LNHDA; CDR2 reads SQIVND (reference sequence). The CDR3 bases are TGTGCCAGTAACTCCGGGACAATCTCTGGAAACACCATATATTTT. It specifies CASNSGTISGNTIYF.

The chain links TRBV28 to TRBJ1-5; 7 bases agree with TRBD1. Germline CDR1 MDHEN, CDR2 SYDVKM. Trimming cost V 3 bases and J 5 bases; bases outside gene matches: 10. CDR3 size: 16 residues. CDR3 in DNA: TGTGCCAGCAGTTTGGAACAGGGGCCGCCCTATCAGCCCCAGCATTTT. Translated: CASSLEQGPPYQPQHF.

The genes are TRBV5-1 and TRBJ2-1, with unresolved D. This CDR3 has 13 amino acids. Germline CDR1 and CDR2: SGHRS and YFSETQ. Trimming left V 2 bases short and J 6 bases short, with 9 bases between. This CDR3 is CASSFYSRNEQFF. Here the CDR3 DNA reads TGCGCCAGCAGCTTTTATTCCCGCAATGAGCAGTTCTTC.